The text below deals with one TCR beta chain. No antigen is known for it. This sample is drawn from a study of cytomegalovirus exposure and HLA in healthy donors. Study-wide findings and caveats: Reports indicated that the classifier achieved high specificity and sensitivity in diagnosing cytomegalovirus status. As a later analysis revealed, most CMV-associated TCR beta chains appeared HLA-restricted.

PCR employed 60 Vbeta and 13 Jbeta primers. Using immunoSEQ multiplex PCR, the repertoire was profiled, and TCRdb retains in-frame clones only, with some absent. The profile shows 95,000 to 150,000 clones, around 75% of them singletons. V was pared by 0 bases and J by 3 bases, with 5 bases of the junction left unmatched. In germline, CDR1 is SGHKS, CDR2 YYEKEE (reference sequence). The length of the CDR3 is 16 residues. This clonotype was obtained from a young man in good health and CMV-seronegative. The chain couples TRBV5-5 to TRBJ1-3; TRBD1 agrees at 8 bases. The sequenced sample was PBMCs. The CDR3 loop reads CASSLGQGTGGNTIYF. As DNA, the CDR3 is TGTGCCAGCAGCTTGGGACAGGGGACCGGTGGAAACACCATATATTTT.